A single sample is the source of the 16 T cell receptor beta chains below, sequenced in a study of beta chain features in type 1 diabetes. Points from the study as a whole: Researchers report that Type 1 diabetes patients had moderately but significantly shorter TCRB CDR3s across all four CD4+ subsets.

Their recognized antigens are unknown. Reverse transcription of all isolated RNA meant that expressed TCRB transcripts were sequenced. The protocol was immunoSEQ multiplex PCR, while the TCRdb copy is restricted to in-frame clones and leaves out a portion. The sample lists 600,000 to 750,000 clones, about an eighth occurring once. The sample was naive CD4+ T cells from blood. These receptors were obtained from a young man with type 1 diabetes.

The CDR3 spells CAWSVWSSGELFF. CDR3 sequence (DNA): TGTGCCTGGAGTGTTTGGAGTTCCGGGGAGCTGTTTTTT. The chain employs TRBV30 and TRBJ2-2; D remains ambiguous. Trimming left V 0 bases short and J 6 bases short, with 8 bases between. This CDR3 spans 13 amino acids. CDR1 GTSNPN and CDR2 SVGIG come from the germline V gene (reference sequence).

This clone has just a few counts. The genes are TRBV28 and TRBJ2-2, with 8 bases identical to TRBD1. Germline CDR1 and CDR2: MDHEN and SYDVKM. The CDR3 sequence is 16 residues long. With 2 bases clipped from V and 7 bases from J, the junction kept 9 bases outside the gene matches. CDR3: CASSLPGQGVGGELFF. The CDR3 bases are TGTGCCAGCAGTTTACCAGGACAGGGAGTTGGCGGGGAGCTGTTTTTT.

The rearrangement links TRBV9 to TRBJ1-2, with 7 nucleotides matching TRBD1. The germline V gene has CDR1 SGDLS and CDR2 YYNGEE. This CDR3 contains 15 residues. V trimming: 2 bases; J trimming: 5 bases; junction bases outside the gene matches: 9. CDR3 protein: CASSVGRGGAYGYTF. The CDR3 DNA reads TGTGCCAGCAGCGTGGGGCGAGGGGGCGCATATGGCTACACCTTC.

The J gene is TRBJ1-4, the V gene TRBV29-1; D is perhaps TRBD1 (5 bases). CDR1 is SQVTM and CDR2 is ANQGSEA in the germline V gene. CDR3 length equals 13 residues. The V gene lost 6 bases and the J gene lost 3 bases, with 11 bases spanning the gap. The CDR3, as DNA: TGCAGCGTAATGGCCAGGGCTAATGAAAAACTGTTTTTT. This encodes CSVMARANEKLFF.

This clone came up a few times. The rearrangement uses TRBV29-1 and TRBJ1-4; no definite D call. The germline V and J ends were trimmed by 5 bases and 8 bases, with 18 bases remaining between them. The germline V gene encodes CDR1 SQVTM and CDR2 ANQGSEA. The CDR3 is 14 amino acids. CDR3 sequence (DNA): TGCAGCGTTTCGGACCCGAACGGGTTAGAAAAACTGTTTTTT. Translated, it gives CSVSDPNGLEKLFF.

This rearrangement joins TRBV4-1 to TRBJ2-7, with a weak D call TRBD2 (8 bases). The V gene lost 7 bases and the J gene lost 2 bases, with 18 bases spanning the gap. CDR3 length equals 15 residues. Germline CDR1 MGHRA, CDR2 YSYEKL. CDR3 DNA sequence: TGCGCCAGCACCGAAAACAGGGGACTAGCCTACGAGCAGTACTTC. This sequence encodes CASTENRGLAYEQYF.

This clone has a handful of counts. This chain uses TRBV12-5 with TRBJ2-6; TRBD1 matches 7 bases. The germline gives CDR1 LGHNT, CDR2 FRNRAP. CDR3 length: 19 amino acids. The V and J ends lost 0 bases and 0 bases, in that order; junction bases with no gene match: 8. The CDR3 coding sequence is TGTGCTAGTGGTTTGGTACAAGGGGACAGCTTCTCTGGGGCCAACGTCCTGACTTTC. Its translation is CASGLVQGDSFSGANVLTF.

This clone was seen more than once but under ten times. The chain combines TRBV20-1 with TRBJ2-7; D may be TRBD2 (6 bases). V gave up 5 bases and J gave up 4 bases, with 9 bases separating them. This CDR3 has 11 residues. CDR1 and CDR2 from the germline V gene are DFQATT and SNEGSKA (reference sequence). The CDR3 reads CSAGGTYEQYF. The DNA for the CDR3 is TGCAGTGCTGGCGGGACTTACGAGCAGTACTTC.

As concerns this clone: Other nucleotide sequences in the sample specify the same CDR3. CDR3 residues: CASSLARTGDEQYF. The CDR3 nucleotides read TGTGCCAGCAGCTTAGCGCGGACAGGGGACGAGCAGTACTTC. The chain has TRBV7-2 and TRBJ2-7, with 9 nucleotides matching TRBD1. Germline loops: CDR1 SGHTA, CDR2 FQGNSA. There are 14 residues in the CDR3. V gave up 0 bases and J gave up 5 bases; unmatched junction bases: 2.

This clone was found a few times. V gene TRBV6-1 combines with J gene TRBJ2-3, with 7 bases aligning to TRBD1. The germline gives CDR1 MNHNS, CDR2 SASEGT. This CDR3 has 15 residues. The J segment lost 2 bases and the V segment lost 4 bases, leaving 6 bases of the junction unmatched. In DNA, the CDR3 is TGTGCCAGCAGTGCTGGACAGGTAAACACAGATACGCAGTATTTT. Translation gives CASSAGQVNTDTQYF.

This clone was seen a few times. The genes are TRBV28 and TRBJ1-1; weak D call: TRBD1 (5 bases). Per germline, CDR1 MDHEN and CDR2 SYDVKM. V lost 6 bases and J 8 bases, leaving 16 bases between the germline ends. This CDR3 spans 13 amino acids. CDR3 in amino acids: CASSLPGPSEAFF. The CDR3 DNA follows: TGTGCCAGCAGCTTACCGGGACCATCGGAAGCTTTCTTT.

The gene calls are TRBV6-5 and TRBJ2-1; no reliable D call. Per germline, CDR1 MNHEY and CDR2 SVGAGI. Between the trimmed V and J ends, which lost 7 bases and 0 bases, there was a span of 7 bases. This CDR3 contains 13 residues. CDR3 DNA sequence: TGTGCCAGCAAAACGAGCTCCTACAATGAGCAGTTCTTC. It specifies CASKTSSYNEQFF.

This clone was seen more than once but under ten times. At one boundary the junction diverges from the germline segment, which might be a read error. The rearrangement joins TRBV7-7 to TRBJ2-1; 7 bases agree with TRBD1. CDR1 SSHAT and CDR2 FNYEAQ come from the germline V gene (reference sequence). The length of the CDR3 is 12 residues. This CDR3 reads CASSPGGRIQFF. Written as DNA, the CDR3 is TGTGCTAGCAGCCCAGGGGGTAGAATACAGTTCTTC. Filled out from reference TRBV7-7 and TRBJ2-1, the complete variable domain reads GAGVSQSPRYKVTKRGQDVTLRCDPISSHATLYWYQQALGQGPEFLTYFNYEAQPDKSGLPSDRFSAERPEGSISTLTIQRTEQRDSAMYRCASSPGGRIQFFGPGTRLTVL.

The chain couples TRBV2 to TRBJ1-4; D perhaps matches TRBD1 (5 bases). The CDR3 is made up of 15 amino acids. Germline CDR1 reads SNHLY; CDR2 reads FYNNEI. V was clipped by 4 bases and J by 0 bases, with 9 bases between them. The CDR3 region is CASSVYRTTNEKLFF. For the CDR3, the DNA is TGTGCCAGCAGTGTCTACAGGACAACTAATGAAAAACTGTTTTTT.

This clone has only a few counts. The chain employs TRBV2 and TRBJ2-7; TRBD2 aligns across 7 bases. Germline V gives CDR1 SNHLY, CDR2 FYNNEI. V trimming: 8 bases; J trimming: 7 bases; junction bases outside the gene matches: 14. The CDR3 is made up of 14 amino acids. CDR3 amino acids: CASFGGLPVGEQYF. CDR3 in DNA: TGTGCCAGCTTCGGGGGACTACCAGTGGGAGAGCAGTACTTC.

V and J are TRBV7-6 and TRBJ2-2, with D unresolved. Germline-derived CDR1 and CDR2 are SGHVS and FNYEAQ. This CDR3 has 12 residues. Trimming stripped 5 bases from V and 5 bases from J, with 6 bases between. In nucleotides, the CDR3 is TGTGCCAGCAGCCTACAGACCGGGGAGCTGTTTTTT. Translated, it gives CASSLQTGELFF.